This T cell receptor beta chain stems from a study of T cells after yellow fever vaccination. About the research overall: In the case of low-cell-number fractions, SMART-Seq v4 Ultra Low Input was used for preparation. General study results and limits: Contamination by abundant bulk-population clonotypes could be present in FACS-sorted repertoires.

Concerning this clonotype: Its antigen is currently unknown.

The CDR3 spans 13 residues. The ends were cut back, 1 base at V and 5 bases at J, with 8 bases in the middle. A process of 5'RACE template switching, which added a universal primer site and UMIs, was used to make TCR cDNA. TCRdb re-called the 5' RACE reads through MiXCR, storing one row per CDR3 protein. The repertoire consists of 450,000 to 600,000 distinct CDR3 sequences, with 13% occurring once and the leading ten covering over 12%. The V and J genes are TRBV12-3 or TRBV12-4 and TRBJ1-2; no clear D gene. This TCR came from a man aged 30 to 45 who received the YFV17D yellow fever vaccine. This specimen consisted of PBMCs, obtained on the day of the yellow fever booster vaccination. CDR3: CASSLVAAYGYTF. The CDR3, as DNA: TGTGCCAGCAGTTTAGTGGCAGCGTATGGCTACACCTTC.